This TCR beta chain is from a study of T cell responses to AZD1222 COVID-19 vaccine. Study-level points and caveats: Along spike, vaccine-associated CD4 TCRs were found throughout, with dominance at 160-218 and 743-854. Close to half of spike-specific TCRs reportedly recognize unmutated variant regions.

With regard to this clone: Its specificity is unknown.

V was shortened by 0 bases and J by 1 base, with 9 bases between the two germline ends. The CDR3 is 15 amino acids. Germline values: CDR1 LNHNV, CDR2 YYDKDF (reference sequence). The method was immunoSEQ multiplex PCR; TCRdb's version includes in-frame clones alone and lacks a portion of them. Seen here are some 150,000 clones, roughly 86% observed once, and the top ten hold 5.1%. The gene calls are TRBV15 and TRBJ1-1; D remains unclear. Sequenced material: peripheral blood, taken 28 days after the second AZD1222 dose. The TCR comes from an adult who received the AZD1222 COVID-19 vaccine. CDR3 sequence: CATSRDLTPNTEAFF. CDR3 bases: TGTGCCACCAGCAGAGACCTTACCCCGAACACTGAAGCTTTCTTT.